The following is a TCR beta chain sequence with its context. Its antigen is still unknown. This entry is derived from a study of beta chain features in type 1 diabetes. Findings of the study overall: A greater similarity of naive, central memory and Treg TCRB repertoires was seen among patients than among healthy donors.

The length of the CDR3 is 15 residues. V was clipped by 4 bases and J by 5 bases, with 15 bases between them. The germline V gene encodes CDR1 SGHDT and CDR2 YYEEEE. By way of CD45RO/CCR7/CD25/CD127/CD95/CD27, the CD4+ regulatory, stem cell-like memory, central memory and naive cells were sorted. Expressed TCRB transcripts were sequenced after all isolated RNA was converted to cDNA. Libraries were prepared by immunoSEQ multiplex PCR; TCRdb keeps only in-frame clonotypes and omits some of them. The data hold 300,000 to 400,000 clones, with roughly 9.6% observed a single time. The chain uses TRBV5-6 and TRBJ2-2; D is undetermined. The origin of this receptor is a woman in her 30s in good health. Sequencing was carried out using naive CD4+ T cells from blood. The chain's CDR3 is CASSPRELHTGELFF. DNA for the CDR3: TGTGCCAGCAGCCCCCGAGAGTTGCATACCGGGGAGCTGTTTTTT.